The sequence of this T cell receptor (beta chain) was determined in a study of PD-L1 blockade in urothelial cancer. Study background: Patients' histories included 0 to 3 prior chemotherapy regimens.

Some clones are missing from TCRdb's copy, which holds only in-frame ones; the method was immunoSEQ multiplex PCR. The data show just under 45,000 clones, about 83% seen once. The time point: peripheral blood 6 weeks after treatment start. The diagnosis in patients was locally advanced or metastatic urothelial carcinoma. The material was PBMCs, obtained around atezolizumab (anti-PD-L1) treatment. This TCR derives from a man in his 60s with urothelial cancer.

The CDR3 sequence is CASSPGMLETQYF. The CDR3, as DNA: TGTGCCAGCAGCCCCGGGATGTTAGAGACCCAGTACTTC. V usage is TRBV6-5 and J usage is TRBJ2-5; a possible D gene is TRBD2 (5 bases). Trimming removed 6 bases at V and 4 bases at J, with 12 bases between. Germline assignment: CDR1 MNHEY and CDR2 SVGAGI. The CDR3 is 13 amino acids.